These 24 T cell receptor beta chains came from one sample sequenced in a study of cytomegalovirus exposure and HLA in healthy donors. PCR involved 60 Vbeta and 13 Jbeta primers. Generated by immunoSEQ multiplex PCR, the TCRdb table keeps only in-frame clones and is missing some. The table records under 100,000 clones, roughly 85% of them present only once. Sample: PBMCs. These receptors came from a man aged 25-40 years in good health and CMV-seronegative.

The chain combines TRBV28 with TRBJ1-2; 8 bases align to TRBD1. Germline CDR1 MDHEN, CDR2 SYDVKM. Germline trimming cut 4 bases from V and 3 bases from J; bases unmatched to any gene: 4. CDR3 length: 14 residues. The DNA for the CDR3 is TGTGCCAGCAGTTCAGGGGGCGCGGACTATGGCTACACCTTC. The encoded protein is CASSSGGADYGYTF.

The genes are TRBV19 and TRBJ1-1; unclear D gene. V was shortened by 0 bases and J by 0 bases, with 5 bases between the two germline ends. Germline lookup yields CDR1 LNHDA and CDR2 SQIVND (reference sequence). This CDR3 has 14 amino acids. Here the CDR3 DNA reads TGTGCCAGTAGTATAGATCGAGTGAACACTGAAGCTTTCTTT. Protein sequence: CASSIDRVNTEAFF.

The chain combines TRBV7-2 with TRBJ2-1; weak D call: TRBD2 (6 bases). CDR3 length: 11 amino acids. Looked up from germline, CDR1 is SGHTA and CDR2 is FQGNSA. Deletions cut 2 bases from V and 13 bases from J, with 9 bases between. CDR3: CASSLRDSQFF. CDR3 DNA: TGTGCCAGCAGCTTAAGGGACTCCCAGTTCTTC. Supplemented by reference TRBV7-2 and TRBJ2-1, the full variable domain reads GAGVSQSPSNKVTEKGKDVELRCDPISGHTALYWYRQSLGQGLEFLIYFQGNSAPDKSGLPSDRFSAERTGGSVSTLTIQRTQQEDSAVYLCASSLRDSQFFGPGTRLTVL.

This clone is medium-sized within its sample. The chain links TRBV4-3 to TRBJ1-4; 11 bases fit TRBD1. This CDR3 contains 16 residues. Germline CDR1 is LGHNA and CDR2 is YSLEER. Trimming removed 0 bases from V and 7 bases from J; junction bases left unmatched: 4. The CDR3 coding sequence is TGCGCCAGCAGCCAAGATGGGACAGGGGGAAGTGAAAAACTGTTTTTT. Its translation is CASSQDGTGGSEKLFF.

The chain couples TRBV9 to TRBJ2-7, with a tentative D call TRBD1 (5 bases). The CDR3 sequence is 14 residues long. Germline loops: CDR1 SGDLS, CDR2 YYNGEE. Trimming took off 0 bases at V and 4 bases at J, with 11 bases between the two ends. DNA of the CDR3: TGTGCCAGCAGCGTAGACCCCCAGGGTTACGAGCAGTACTTC. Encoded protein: CASSVDPQGYEQYF.

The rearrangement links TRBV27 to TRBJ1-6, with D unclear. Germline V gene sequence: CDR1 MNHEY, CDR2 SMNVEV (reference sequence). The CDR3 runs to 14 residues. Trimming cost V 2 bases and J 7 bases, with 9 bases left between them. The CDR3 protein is CASSLGGYNSPLHF. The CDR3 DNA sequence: TGTGCCAGCAGTTTAGGAGGTTACAATTCACCCCTCCACTTT.

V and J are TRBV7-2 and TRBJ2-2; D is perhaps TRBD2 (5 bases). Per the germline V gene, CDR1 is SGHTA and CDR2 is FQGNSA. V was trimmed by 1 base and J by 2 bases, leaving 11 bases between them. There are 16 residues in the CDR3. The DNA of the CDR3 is TGTGCCAGCAGCTTAGGGACTCCTACCAACACCGGGGAGCTGTTTTTT. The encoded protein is CASSLGTPTNTGELFF. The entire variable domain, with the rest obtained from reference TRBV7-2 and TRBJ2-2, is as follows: GAGVSQSPSNKVTEKGKDVELRCDPISGHTALYWYRQSLGQGLEFLIYFQGNSAPDKSGLPSDRFSAERTGGSVSTLTIQRTQQEDSAVYLCASSLGTPTNTGELFFGEGSRLTVL.

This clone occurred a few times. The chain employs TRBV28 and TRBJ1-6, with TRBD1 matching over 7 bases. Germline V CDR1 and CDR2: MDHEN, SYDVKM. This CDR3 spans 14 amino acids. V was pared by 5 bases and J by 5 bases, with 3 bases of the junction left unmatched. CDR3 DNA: TGTGCCAGCAGTGACAGGGTGGATAATTCACCCCTCCACTTT. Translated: CASSDRVDNSPLHF.

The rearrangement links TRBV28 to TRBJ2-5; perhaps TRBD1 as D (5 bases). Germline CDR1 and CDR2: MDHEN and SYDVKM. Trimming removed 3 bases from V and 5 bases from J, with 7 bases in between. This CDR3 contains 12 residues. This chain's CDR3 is CASSFGAETQYF. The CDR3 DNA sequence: TGTGCCAGCAGTTTTGGGGCGGAGACCCAGTACTTC.

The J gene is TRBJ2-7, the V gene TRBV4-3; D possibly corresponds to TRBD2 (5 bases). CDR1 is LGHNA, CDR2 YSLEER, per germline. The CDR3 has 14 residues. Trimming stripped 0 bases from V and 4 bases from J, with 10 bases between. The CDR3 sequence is CASSQDRGYYEQYF. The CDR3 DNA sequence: TGCGCCAGCAGCCAAGATCGCGGGTATTACGAGCAGTACTTC.

CDR3 region: CASSHDRNYGYTF. The DNA of the CDR3 is TGTGCCAGCAGTCACGACAGGAATTATGGCTACACCTTC. V and J are TRBV5-4 and TRBJ1-2, with a tentative D call TRBD1 (6 bases). This CDR3 region has 13 residues. Germline CDR1 is SGHNT and CDR2 is YYREEE (reference sequence). V was pared by 5 bases and J by 5 bases, with 13 bases between.

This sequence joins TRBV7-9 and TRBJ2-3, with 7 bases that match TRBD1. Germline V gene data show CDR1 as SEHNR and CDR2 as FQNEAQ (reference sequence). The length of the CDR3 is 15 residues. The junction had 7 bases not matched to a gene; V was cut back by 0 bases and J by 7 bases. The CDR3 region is CASSLALGGRNTQYF. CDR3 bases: TGTGCCAGCAGCTTAGCGCTAGGGGGCAGAAATACGCAGTATTTT.

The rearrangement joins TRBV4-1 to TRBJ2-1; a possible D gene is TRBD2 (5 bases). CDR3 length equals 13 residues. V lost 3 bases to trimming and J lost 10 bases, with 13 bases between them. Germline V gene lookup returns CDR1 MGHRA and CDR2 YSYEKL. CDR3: CASSQFISDEQFF. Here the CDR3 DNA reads TGCGCCAGCAGCCAGTTTATTAGCGACGAGCAGTTCTTC.

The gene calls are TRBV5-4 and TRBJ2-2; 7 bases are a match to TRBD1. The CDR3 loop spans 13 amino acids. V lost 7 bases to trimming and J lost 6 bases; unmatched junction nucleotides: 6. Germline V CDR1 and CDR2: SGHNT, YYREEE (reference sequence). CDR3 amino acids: CASGKTGAGELFF. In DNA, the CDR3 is TGTGCCAGCGGCAAAACAGGGGCCGGGGAGCTGTTTTTT.

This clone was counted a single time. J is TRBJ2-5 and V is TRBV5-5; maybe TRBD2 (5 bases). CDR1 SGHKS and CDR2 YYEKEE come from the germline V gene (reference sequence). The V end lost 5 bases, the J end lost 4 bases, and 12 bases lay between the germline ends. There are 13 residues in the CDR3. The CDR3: CASRFRGRETQYF. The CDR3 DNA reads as TGTGCCAGCAGGTTCCGGGGTAGAGAGACCCAGTACTTC.

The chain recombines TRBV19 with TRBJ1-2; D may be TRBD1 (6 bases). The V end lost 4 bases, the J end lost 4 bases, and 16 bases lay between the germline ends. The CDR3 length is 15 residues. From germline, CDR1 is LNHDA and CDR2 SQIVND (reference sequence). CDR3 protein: CASSTSGVSGYGYTF. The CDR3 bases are TGTGCCAGTAGTACCTCAGGGGTCTCTGGCTATGGCTACACCTTC.

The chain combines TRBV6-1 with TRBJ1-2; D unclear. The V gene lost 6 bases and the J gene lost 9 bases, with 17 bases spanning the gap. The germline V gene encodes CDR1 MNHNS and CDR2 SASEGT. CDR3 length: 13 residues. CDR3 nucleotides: TGTGCCAGCAGCGCCTCCCTACAGCGGAGCTACACCTTC. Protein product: CASSASLQRSYTF.

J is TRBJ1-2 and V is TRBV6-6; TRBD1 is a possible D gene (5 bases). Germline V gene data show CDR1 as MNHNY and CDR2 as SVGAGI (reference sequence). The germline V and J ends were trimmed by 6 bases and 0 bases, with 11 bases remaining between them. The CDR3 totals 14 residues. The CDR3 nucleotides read TGTGCCAGCAGCCACAGGCAAGCTAACTATGGCTACACCTTC. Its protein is CASSHRQANYGYTF.

CDR3 DNA sequence: TGTGCCACCTCTGACAGAATGAGGACCATATATTTT. Its protein product is CATSDRMRTIYF. The chain links TRBV15 to TRBJ1-3; perhaps TRBD1 as D (5 bases). The V gene's germline CDR1 is LNHNV and CDR2 YYDKDF (reference sequence). The CDR3 is 12 amino acids. Trimming shortened V by 8 bases and J by 10 bases, and 15 bases separated the two germline ends.

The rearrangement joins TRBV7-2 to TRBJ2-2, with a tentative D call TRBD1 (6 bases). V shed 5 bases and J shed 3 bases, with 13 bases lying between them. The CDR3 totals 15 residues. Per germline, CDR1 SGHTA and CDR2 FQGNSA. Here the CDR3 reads CASSARQGYTGELFF. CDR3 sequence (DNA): TGTGCCAGCAGCGCACGCCAGGGGTACACCGGGGAGCTGTTTTTT.

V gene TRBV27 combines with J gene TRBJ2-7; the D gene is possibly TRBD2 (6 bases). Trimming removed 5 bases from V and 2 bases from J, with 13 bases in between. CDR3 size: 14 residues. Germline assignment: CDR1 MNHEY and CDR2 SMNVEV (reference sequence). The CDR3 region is CASSPFGGTYEQYF. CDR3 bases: TGTGCCAGCAGTCCCTTCGGGGGTACCTACGAGCAGTACTTC.

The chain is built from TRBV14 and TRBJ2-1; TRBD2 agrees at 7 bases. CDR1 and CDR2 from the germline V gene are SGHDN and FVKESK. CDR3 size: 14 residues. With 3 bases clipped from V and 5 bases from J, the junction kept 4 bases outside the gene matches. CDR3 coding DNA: TGTGCCAGCAGCCACCGGACTAGAAACAATGAGCAGTTCTTC. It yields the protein CASSHRTRNNEQFF.

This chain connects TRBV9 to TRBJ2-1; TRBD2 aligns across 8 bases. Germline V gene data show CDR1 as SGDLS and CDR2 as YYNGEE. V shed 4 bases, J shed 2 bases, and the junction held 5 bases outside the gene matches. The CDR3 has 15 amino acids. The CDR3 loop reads CASSPGGVTYNEQFF. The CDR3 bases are TGTGCCAGCAGCCCCGGGGGGGTGACCTACAATGAGCAGTTCTTC.

CDR3 in amino acids: CASSRGGAGGQYEQFF. CDR3 bases: TGTGCCAGCAGTCGCGGGGGGGCGGGAGGCCAGTATGAGCAGTTCTTC. This chain joins TRBV28 and TRBJ2-1, with 9 bases aligning to TRBD2. CDR1 and CDR2 from the germline V gene are MDHEN and SYDVKM. The junction had 13 bases not matched to a gene; V was cut back by 5 bases and J by 8 bases. The CDR3 loop spans 16 amino acids.